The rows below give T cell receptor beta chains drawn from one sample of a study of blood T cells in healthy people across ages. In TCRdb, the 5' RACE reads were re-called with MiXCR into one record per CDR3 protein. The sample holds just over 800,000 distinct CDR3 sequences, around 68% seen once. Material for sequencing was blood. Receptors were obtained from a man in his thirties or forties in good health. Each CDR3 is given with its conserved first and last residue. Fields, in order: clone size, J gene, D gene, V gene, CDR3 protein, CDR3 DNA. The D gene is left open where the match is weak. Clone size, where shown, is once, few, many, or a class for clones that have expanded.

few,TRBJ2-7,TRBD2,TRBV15,CATSEGLAGYEQYF,TGTGCCACCAGCGAGGGACTAGCGGGCTACGAGCAGTACTTC
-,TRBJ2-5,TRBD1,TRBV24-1,CATSAPYRDRAQETQYF,TGTGCCACCAGTGCACCCTACCGGGACAGGGCCCAAGAGACCCAGTACTTC
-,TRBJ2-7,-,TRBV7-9,CASNSPGSYEQYF,TGTGCCAGCAACAGCCCCGGATCCTACGAGCAGTACTTC
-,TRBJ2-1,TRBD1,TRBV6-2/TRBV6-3,CASRRIGTALYNEQFF,TGTGCCAGCAGGCGTATAGGGACAGCCCTGTACAATGAGCAGTTCTTC
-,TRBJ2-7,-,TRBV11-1,CASSLDSPEGEQYF,TGTGCCAGCAGCCTAGACTCCCCAGAAGGCGAGCAGTACTTC
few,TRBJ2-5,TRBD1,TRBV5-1,CASSLTPDRVETQYF,TGCGCCAGCAGCTTAACCCCGGACAGGGTCGAGACCCAGTACTTC
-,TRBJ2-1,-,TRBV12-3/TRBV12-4,CASTSGAVETQFF,TGTGCCAGCACCTCCGGGGCAGTGGAGACCCAGTTCTTC
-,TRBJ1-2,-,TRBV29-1,CSGLIGGEHGYTF,TGCAGCGGATTGATTGGGGGAGAACATGGCTACACCTTC
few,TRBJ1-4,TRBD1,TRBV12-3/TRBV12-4,CASSFPRGGANEKLFF,TGTGCCAGCAGTTTCCCTCGAGGGGGCGCGAATGAAAAACTGTTTTTT
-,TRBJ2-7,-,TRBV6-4,CARTHKEDQGLNYNEQYF,TGTGCCAGAACCCATAAAGAAGACCAGGGACTGAATTACAATGAGCAGTACTTC
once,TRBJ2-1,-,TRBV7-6,CANSLDGAASSSSYNEQFF,TGCGCCAACAGCTTAGATGGCGCAGCGTCCTCGAGCTCCTACAATGAGCAGTTCTTC
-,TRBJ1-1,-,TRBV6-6,CASSRDEAEAFF,TGTGCCAGCAGCCGAGACGAGGCTGAAGCTTTCTTT
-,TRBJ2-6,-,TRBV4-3,CASSRESGANVLTF,TGCGCCAGCAGTCGGGAGTCTGGGGCCAACGTCCTGACTTTC
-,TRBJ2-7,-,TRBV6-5,CASRDGGSYEQYF,TGTGCCAGCAGAGACGGGGGCTCGTACGAGCAGTACTTC
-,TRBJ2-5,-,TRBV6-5,CASSYGVPGETQYF,TGTGCCAGCAGTTACGGGGTTCCGGGGGAGACCCAGTACTTC
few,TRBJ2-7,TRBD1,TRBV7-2,CASSLGYRGYEQYF,TGTGCCAGCAGCTTAGGCTACAGGGGTTACGAGCAGTACTTC
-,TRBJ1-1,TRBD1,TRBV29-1,CSVQGGNTEAFF,TGCAGCGTACAGGGGGGGAACACTGAAGCTTTCTTT
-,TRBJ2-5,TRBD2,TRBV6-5,CASSYSSGGNQETQYF,TGTGCCAGCAGTTACAGTAGCGGGGGGAATCAAGAGACCCAGTACTTC
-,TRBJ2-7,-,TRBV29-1,CSARLGPYEQYF,TGCAGCGCCAGGTTGGGTCCCTACGAGCAGTACTTC
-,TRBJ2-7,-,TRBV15,CATSRATPLASEQYF,TGTGCCACCAGCAGAGCCACGCCCCTAGCAAGCGAGCAGTACTTC
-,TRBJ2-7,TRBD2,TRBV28,CASRLGGTTYEQYF,TGTGCCAGCAGATTAGGCGGGACTACCTACGAGCAGTACTTC
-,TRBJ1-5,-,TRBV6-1,CASSGGQHENQPQHF,TGTGCCAGCAGTGGAGGGCAGCATGAGAATCAGCCCCAGCATTTT
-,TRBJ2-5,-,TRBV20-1,CSARDVHEGPEAQYF,TGCAGTGCTAGAGATGTCCATGAGGGTCCCGAGGCCCAGTACTTC
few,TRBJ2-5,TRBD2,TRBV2,CASSDERGGRETQYF,TGTGCCAGCAGTGACGAGCGGGGGGGCCGGGAGACCCAGTACTTC
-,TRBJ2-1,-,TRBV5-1,CASSFPGGILNEQFF,TGCGCCAGCAGCTTCCCTGGGGGGATACTCAATGAGCAGTTCTTC